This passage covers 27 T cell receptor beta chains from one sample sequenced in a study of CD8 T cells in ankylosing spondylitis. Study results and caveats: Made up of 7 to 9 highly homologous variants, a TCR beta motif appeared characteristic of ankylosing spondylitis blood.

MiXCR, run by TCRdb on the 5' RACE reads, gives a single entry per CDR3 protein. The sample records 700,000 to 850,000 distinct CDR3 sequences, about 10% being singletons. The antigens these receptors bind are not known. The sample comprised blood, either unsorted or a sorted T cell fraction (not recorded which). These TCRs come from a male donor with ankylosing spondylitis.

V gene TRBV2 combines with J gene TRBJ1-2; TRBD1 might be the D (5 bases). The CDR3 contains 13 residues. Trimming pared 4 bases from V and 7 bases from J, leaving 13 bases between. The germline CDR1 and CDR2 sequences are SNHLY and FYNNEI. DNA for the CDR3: TGTGCCAGCAGTGGGGAGGGGTTCGGTGGCTACACCTTC. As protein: CASSGEGFGGYTF. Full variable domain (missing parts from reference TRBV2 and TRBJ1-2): EPEVTQTPSHQVTQMGQEVILRCVPISNHLYFYWYRQILGQKVEFLVSFYNNEISEKSEIFDDQFSVERPDGSNFTLKIRSTKLEDSAMYFCASSGEGFGGYTFGSGTRLTVV.

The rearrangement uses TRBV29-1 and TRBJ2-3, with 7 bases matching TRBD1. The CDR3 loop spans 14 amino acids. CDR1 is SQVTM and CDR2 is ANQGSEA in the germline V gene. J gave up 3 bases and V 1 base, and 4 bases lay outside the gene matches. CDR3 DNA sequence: TGCAGCGTTGAAGCCCAACAGGGGACAGATACGCAGTATTTT. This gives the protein CSVEAQQGTDTQYF.

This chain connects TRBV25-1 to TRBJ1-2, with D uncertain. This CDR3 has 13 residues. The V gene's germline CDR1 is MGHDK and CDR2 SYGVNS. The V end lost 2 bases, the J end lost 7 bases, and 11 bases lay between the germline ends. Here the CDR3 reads CASSEAAVSGYTF. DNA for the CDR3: TGTGCCAGCAGTGAAGCGGCAGTCTCTGGCTACACCTTC.

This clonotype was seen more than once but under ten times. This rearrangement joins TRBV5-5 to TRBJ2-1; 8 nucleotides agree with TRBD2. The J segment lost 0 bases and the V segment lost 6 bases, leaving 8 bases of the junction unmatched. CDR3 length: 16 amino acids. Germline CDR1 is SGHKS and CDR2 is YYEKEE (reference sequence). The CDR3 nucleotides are TGTGCCAGCATCCATAGCGGGGCGAGCTCCTACAATGAGCAGTTCTTC. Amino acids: CASIHSGASSYNEQFF.

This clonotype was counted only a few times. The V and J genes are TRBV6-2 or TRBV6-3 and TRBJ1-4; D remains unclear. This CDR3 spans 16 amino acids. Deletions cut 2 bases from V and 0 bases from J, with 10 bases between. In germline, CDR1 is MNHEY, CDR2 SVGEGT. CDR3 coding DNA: TGTGCCAGCAGTTACGGACCGACGGCAACTAATGAAAAACTGTTTTTT. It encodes CASSYGPTATNEKLFF.

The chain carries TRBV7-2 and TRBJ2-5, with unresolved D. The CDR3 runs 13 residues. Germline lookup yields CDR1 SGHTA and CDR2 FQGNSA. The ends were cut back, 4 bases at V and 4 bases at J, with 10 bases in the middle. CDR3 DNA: TGTGCCAGCAGCTCCGTTTCCGGAGAGACCCAGTACTTC. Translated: CASSSVSGETQYF.

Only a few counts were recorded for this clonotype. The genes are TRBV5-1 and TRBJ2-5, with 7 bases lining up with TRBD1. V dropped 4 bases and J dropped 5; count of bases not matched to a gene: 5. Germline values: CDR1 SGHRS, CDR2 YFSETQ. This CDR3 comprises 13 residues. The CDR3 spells CASSTQGDETQYF. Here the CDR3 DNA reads TGCGCCAGCAGCACCCAGGGGGACGAGACCCAGTACTTC.

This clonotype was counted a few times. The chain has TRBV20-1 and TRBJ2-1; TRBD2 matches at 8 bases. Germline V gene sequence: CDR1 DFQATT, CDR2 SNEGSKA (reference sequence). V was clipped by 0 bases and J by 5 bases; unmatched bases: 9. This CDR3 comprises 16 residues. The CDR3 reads CSARDSRTSPHNEQFF. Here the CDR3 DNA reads TGCAGTGCTAGAGATTCACGGACTAGCCCTCACAATGAGCAGTTCTTC.

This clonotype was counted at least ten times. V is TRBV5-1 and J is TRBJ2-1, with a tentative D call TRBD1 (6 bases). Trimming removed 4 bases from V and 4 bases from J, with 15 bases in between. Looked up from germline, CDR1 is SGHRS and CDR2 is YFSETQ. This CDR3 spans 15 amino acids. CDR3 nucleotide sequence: TGCGCCAGCAGCCCTGGAACAGGGCCTTACAATGAGCAGTTCTTC. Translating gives CASSPGTGPYNEQFF.

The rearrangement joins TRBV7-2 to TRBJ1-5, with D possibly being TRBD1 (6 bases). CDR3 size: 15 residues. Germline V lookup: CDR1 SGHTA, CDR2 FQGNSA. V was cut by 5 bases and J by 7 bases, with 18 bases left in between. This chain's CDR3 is CASSPRAGAGQPQHF. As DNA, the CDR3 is TGTGCCAGCAGCCCTCGGGCGGGGGCGGGACAGCCCCAGCATTTT.

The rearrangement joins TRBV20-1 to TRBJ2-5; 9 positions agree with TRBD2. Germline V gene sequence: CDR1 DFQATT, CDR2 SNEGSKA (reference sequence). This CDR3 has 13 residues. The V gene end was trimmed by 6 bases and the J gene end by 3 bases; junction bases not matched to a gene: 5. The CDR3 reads CSAPIAGEETQYF. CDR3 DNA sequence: TGCAGTGCGCCGATAGCGGGGGAAGAGACCCAGTACTTC.

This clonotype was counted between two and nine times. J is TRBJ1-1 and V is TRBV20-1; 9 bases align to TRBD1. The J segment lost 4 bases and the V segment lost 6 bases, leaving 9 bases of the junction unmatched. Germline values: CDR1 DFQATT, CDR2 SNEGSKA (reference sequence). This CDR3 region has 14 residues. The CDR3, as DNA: TGCAGTGCCCCTGAACAGGGGGCGGGCACTGAAGCTTTCTTT. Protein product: CSAPEQGAGTEAFF.

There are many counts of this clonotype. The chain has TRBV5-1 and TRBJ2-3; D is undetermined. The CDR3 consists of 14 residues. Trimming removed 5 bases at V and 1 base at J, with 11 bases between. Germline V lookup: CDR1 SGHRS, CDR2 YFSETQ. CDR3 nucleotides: TGCGCCAGCAGGGGAAGTGAGGGCACAGATACGCAGTATTTT. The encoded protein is CASRGSEGTDTQYF.

The CDR3 spells CSASIGLETQYF. In DNA, the CDR3 is TGCAGTGCTAGTATAGGATTGGAGACCCAGTACTTC. The chain uses TRBV20-1 and TRBJ2-5; D remains unclear. This CDR3 spans 12 amino acids. V was trimmed by 3 bases and J by 5 bases, leaving 10 bases between them. Germline V lookup: CDR1 DFQATT, CDR2 SNEGSKA (reference sequence).

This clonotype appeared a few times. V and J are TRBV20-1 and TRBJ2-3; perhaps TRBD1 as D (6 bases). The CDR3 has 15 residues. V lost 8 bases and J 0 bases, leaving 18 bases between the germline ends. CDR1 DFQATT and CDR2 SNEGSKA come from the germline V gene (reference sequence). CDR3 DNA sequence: TGCAGTCCTGGACCAACAGGGTACAGCACAGATACGCAGTATTTT. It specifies CSPGPTGYSTDTQYF.

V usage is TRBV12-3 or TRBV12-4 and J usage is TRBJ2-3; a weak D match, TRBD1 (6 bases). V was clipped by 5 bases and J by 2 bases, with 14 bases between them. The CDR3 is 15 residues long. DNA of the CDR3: TGTGCCAGCAGTCTGGGGGACACCAACACAGATACGCAGTATTTT. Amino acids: CASSLGDTNTDTQYF.

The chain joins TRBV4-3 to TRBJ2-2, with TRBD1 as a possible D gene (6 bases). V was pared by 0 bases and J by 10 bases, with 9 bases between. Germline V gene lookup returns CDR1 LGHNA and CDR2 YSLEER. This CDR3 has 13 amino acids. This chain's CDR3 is CASSQDQGLELFF. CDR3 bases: TGCGCCAGCAGCCAAGATCAGGGGCTGGAGCTGTTTTTT.

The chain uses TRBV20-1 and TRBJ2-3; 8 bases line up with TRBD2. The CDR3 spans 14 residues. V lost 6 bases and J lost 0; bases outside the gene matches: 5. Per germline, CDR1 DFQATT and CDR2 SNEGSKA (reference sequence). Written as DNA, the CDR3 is TGCAGTGCCGAGCGGGAGAGGAGCACAGATACGCAGTATTTT. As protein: CSAERERSTDTQYF.

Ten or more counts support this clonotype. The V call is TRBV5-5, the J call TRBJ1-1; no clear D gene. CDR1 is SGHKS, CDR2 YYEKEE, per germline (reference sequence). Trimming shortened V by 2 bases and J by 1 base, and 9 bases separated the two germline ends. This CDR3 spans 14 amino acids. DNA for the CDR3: TGTGCCAGCAGCTTTTGGACGACGAACACTGAAGCTTTCTTT. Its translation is CASSFWTTNTEAFF.

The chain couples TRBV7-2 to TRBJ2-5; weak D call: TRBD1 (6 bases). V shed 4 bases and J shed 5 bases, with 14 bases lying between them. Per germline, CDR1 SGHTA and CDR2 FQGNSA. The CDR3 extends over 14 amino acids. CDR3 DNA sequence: TGTGCCAGCAGCTACCGACAGGAATGGGAGACCCAGTACTTC. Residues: CASSYRQEWETQYF.

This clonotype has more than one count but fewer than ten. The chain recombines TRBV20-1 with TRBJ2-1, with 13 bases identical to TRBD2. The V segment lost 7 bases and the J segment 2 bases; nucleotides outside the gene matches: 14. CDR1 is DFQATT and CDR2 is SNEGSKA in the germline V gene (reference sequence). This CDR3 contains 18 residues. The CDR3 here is CSVPITSGGAPAYNEQFF. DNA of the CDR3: TGCAGTGTTCCAATTACTAGCGGGGGGGCTCCGGCCTACAATGAGCAGTTCTTC.

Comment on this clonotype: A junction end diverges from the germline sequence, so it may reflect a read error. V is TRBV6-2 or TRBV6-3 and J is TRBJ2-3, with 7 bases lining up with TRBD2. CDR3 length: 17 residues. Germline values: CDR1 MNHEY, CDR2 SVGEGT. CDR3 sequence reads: CASSYPRPGLITYTQYF. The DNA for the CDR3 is TGTGCCAGCAGTTACCCGAGGCCGGGACTAATCACATATACGCAGTATTTT.

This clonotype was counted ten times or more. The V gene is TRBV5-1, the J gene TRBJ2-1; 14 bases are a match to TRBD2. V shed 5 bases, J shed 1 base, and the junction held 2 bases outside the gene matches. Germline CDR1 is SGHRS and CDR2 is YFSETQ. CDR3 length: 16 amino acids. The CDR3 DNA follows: TGCGCCAGCAGAAGACTAGCGGGGGGGTCCTACAATGAGCAGTTCTTC. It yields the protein CASRRLAGGSYNEQFF. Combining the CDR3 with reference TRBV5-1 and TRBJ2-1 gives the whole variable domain KAGVTQTPRYLIKTRGQQVTLSCSPISGHRSVSWYQQTPGQGLQFLFEYFSETQRNKGNFPGRFSGRQFSNSRSEMNVSTLELGDSALYLCASRRLAGGSYNEQFFGPGTRLTVL.

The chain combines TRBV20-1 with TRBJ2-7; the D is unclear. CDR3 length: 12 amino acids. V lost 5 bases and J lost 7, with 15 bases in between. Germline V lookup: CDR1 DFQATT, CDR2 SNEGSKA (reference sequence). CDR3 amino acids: CSAHPTVGEQYF. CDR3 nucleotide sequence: TGCAGTGCTCATCCGACCGTGGGGGAGCAGTACTTC.

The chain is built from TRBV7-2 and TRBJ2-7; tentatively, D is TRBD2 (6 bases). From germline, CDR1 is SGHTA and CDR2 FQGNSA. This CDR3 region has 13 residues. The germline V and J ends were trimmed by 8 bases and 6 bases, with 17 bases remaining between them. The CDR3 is CASAFRGSGEQYF. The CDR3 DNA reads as TGTGCCAGCGCCTTTCGGGGGTCGGGCGAGCAGTACTTC.

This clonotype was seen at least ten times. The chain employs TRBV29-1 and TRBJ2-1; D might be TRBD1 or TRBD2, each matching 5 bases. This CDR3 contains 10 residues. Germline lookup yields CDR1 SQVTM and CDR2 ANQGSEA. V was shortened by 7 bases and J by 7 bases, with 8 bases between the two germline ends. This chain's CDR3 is CSGGSNEQFF. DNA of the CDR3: TGCAGCGGGGGGTCGAATGAGCAGTTCTTC.

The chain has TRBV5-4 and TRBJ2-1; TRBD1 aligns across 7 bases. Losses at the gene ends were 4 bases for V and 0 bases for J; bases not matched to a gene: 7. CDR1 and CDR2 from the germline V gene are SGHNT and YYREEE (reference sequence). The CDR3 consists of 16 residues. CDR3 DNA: TGTGCCAGCAGCGGGACGGGACAGCTCTCCTACAATGAGCAGTTCTTC. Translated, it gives CASSGTGQLSYNEQFF.